This paragraph covers one T cell receptor (beta chain) sequence. One junction end does not reproduce the germline sequence, and a read error may be involved. The data belong to a study of blood T cell repertoires in COVID-19. Study-level information: The samples span acute and convalescent COVID-19 from the United States, Italy and Spain. PBMCs, B-cell-depleted T cells, or T cells provided the cDNA or gDNA that made up the material.

Original data processing: The assay estimated nucleated cells by amplifying reference gene primers. Sequencing used immunoSEQ multiplex PCR; TCRdb keeps in-frame clones, though not all of them. That table furnishes V, J and clone size, whereas the DNA furnished D and trimming. The sample shows around 200,000 clones, about 86% of them seen only once. Looked up from germline, CDR1 is MDHEN and CDR2 is SYDVKM. This CDR3 region has 12 residues. The TCR sequence derives from a human donor with acute or convalescent COVID-19. The donor label of this sample is uncertain. Sample: peripheral blood. V usage is TRBV28 and J usage is TRBJ2-2, with 7 bases fitting TRBD1. CDR3 sequence (DNA): TGTGCCAGCAGGACGACTCCAGGGGGGCTGTTTTTT. Residues: CASRTTPGGLFF.